This T cell receptor (beta chain) was obtained from a study of T cell responses to AZD1222 COVID-19 vaccine. V gave up 5 bases and J gave up 6 bases, with 10 bases separating them. Per the germline V gene, CDR1 is GTSNPN and CDR2 is SVGIG (reference sequence). CDR3 length: 11 amino acids. Repertoires were generated with immunoSEQ multiplex PCR, while TCRdb's copy carries only in-frame clones and drops some. This table holds some 42,000 clones, approximately 80% found once. This clonotype originated in an adult who received the AZD1222 COVID-19 vaccine. V and J are TRBV30 and TRBJ1-2; TRBD1 is a possible D gene (5 bases). Sequencing used peripheral blood, obtained 28 days after the second AZD1222 dose. CDR3 nucleotides: TGTGCCTGGGAAAAGGACAATGGCTACACCTTC. It is translated as CAWEKDNGYTF.